The 8 T cell receptor beta chains below all came from one sample that was sequenced in a study of cytomegalovirus exposure and HLA in healthy donors (dated by TCRdb to the late 2010s). Library construction relied on the immunoSEQ multiplex PCR assay. For the multiplex PCR, a mixture combining 60 forward primers for TCR Vbeta segments and 13 reverse primers for TCR Jbeta segments was used. TCRdb holds this immuneACCESS table with in-frame rearrangements only. Some clones are missing; in checked studies, unresolved V genes explain under half, and the rest has no known cause. This sample lists 170,000 or so clones; approximately 80% were detected once. The ten largest make up roughly 0.65% of the sample. The sequenced material came from PBMCs. Receptors were obtained from a boy aged 5-17 years in good health and CMV-seronegative.

The chain employs TRBV10-3 and TRBJ1-2, with TRBD1 as a possible D gene (5 bases). The CDR3 is 13 residues long. Germline assignment: CDR1 ENHRY and CDR2 SYGVKD. Trimming removed 0 bases at V and 8 bases at J, with 10 bases between. The CDR3 is CAISESVGEGYTF. CDR3 DNA sequence: TGTGCCATCAGTGAGTCGGTAGGGGAAGGCTACACCTTC.

This clone was detected once. The chain employs TRBV19 and TRBJ1-6; D is uncertain. CDR1 LNHDA and CDR2 SQIVND come from the germline V gene (reference sequence). The CDR3 is 14 residues long. V lost 1 base to trimming and J lost 10 bases, with 11 bases between them. CDR3 sequence reads: CASSIGERGSPLHF. In nucleotides, the CDR3 is TGTGCCAGTAGTATAGGAGAACGGGGATCACCCCTCCACTTT.

The V gene is TRBV18, the J gene TRBJ1-1; 8 bases line up with TRBD1. The CDR3 has 15 amino acids. The V segment lost 6 bases and the J segment 2 bases; nucleotides outside the gene matches: 8. The germline V gene encodes CDR1 KGHSH and CDR2 LQKENI. CDR3 sequence reads: CASSLDRARNTEAFF. For the CDR3, the DNA is TGTGCCAGCTCCTTGGACAGGGCTAGAAACACTGAAGCTTTCTTT. Drawing the rest from reference TRBV18 and TRBJ1-1, the complete variable domain is NAGVMQNPRHLVRRRGQEARLRCSPMKGHSHVYWYRQLPEEGLKFMVYLQKENIIDESGMPKERFSAEFPKEGPSILRIQQVVRGDSAAYFCASSLDRARNTEAFFGQGTRLTVV.

This CDR3 is CASTMGTGGSYEQYF. DNA for the CDR3: TGTGCCAGCACCATGGGGACAGGGGGTTCCTACGAGCAGTACTTC. The V and J genes are TRBV6-5 and TRBJ2-7, with 11 nucleotides matching TRBD1. The length of the CDR3 is 15 residues. CDR1 MNHEY and CDR2 SVGAGI come from the germline V gene. The V gene end was trimmed by 7 bases and the J gene end by 1 base; junction bases not matched to a gene: 6.

The genes are TRBV5-4 and TRBJ2-7; 7 bases map to TRBD1. Per germline, CDR1 SGHNT and CDR2 YYREEE (reference sequence). This CDR3 has 14 residues. The V segment lost 5 bases and the J segment 3 bases; nucleotides outside the gene matches: 8. CDR3 bases: TGTGCCAGCAGTACCGGGACAGCCGACTACGAGCAGTACTTC. It is translated as CASSTGTADYEQYF.

The chain couples TRBV19 to TRBJ1-1; D is ambiguous. The CDR3 extends over 10 amino acids. Germline CDR1 is LNHDA and CDR2 is SQIVND (reference sequence). Trimming pared 9 bases from V and 8 bases from J, leaving 10 bases between. DNA of the CDR3: TGTGCCAGCTGGGAGGGCGAAGCTTTCTTT. Translating gives CASWEGEAFF.

This chain uses TRBV30 with TRBJ2-7; 7 positions agree with TRBD1. The CDR3 length is 13 residues. CDR1 is GTSNPN, CDR2 SVGIG, per germline (reference sequence). V lost 0 bases, J lost 7 bases, and 6 bases stayed unmatched. The CDR3 reads CAWSVGRGLEQYF. The CDR3 coding sequence is TGTGCCTGGAGTGTAGGAAGGGGGCTAGAGCAGTACTTC.

The chain joins TRBV7-6 to TRBJ1-4; D is perhaps TRBD1 (6 bases). V gave up 3 bases and J gave up 8 bases, with 16 bases separating them. This CDR3 spans 15 amino acids. Germline V gene lookup returns CDR1 SGHVS and CDR2 FNYEAQ. The CDR3 loop is CASSFSGGGLEKLFF. As DNA, the CDR3 is TGTGCCAGCAGCTTTTCGGGAGGGGGATTGGAAAAACTGTTTTTT. The variable domain in full, completed from reference TRBV7-6 and TRBJ1-4, reads GAGVSQSPRYKVTKRGQDVALRCDPISGHVSLYWYRQALGQGPEFLTYFNYEAQQDKSGLPNDRFSAERPEGSISTLTIQRTEQRDSAMYRCASSFSGGGLEKLFFGSGTQLSVL.